These 27 T cell receptor beta chains came from one sample sequenced in a study of blood T cells in healthy people across ages. Using a J-beta primer mix together with a sample-barcoded 5' primer, a second PCR was run for about 6 to 11 cycles. TCRdb called the 5' RACE reads again in MiXCR, with one record for every CDR3 protein. The profile shows approximately 1,700,000 distinct CDR3 sequences, 35% to 50% of them singletons. Sequenced material: blood. The receptors here all came from a human donor in good health.

In the case of this clonotype: The germline gene is not matched at one end of the junction; a read error may be the cause. Here the CDR3 DNA reads TGTGCCAGCAGTCTCGGGGTCTACAATAAGCAGTTCTTC. Its translation: CASSLGVYNKQFF. V gene TRBV2 combines with J gene TRBJ2-1, with D possibly matching TRBD2 (5 bases). Germline-derived CDR1 and CDR2 are SNHLY and FYNNEI. There are 13 residues in the CDR3.

This chain uses TRBV12-3 or TRBV12-4 with TRBJ2-5; D possibly uses TRBD1 or TRBD2 (5 bases each). Deletions cut 6 bases from V and 7 bases from J, with 21 bases between. CDR3 size: 15 residues. The CDR3 spells CASSPPPGPRGTQYF. DNA for the CDR3: TGTGCCAGCAGCCCCCCGCCGGGACCTCGGGGGACCCAGTACTTC.

A few counts support this clonotype. V usage is TRBV4-2 and J usage is TRBJ1-2; tentatively, D is TRBD1 (5 bases). With 1 base removed from V and 7 bases from J, the gap between germline ends came to 13 bases. There are 14 residues in the CDR3. Per germline, CDR1 LGHNA and CDR2 YNFKEQ. The CDR3 DNA follows: TGTGCCAGCAGCCAAGTGGACGGGGGAGGTGGCTACACCTTC. Its protein product is CASSQVDGGGGYTF.

On this clonotype itself: Just one base apart from a much larger clone, this may be a read error. As DNA, the CDR3 is TGCAGCGTTGAGGCAGGGGATCCCTACGAGCAGTACTTC. Translation gives CSVEAGDPYEQYF. The chain links TRBV29-1 to TRBJ2-7; a possible D gene is TRBD1 (6 bases). CDR1 and CDR2 from the germline V gene are SQVTM and ANQGSEA. V was cut by 3 bases and J by 2 bases, with 11 bases left in between. This CDR3 is 13 amino acids long.

This clonotype was seen more than once but under ten times. This chain connects TRBV11-1 to TRBJ2-5; D possibly uses TRBD1 or TRBD2 (6 bases each). The CDR3 contains 16 residues. The V and J ends lost 5 bases and 0 bases respectively, with 16 bases between them. Germline CDR1 reads SGHAT; CDR2 reads FQDESV (reference sequence). The CDR3 protein is CASSPLRGRYQETQYF. CDR3 coding DNA: TGTGCCAGCAGCCCTCTTCGGGGGCGATACCAAGAGACCCAGTACTTC.

In its sample, this clonotype was seen a few times. This chain links TRBV14 with TRBJ2-1; TRBD2 agrees at 10 bases. The CDR3 loop spans 16 amino acids. J gave up 4 bases and V 2 bases, and 5 bases lay outside the gene matches. Looked up from germline, CDR1 is SGHDN and CDR2 is FVKESK. The CDR3 sequence: CASSQIAGGPYNEQFF. The CDR3 bases are TGTGCCAGCAGCCAAATAGCGGGGGGACCATACAATGAGCAGTTCTTC.

This chain links TRBV7-2 with TRBJ2-1, with 8 positions matching TRBD2. The trim removed 5 bases at V and 13 bases at J, leaving 13 bases unmatched. Germline-derived CDR1 and CDR2 are SGHTA and FQGNSA. This CDR3 is 14 amino acids long. The CDR3 bases are TGTGCCAGCAGCCCGCGACAACCGGGACTAGAACAGTTCTTC. It translates to CASSPRQPGLEQFF.

V is TRBV7-9 and J is TRBJ2-5, with D perhaps matching TRBD1 (6 bases). Trimming left V 4 bases short and J 0 bases short, with 12 bases between. The germline CDR1 and CDR2 sequences are SEHNR and FQNEAQ (reference sequence). This CDR3 region has 15 residues. The CDR3 sequence is CASSSFHRDQETQYF. For the CDR3, the DNA is TGTGCCAGCAGCTCTTTCCACAGGGACCAAGAGACCCAGTACTTC.

This clonotype came up a few times. V gene TRBV29-1 combines with J gene TRBJ1-1; maybe TRBD1 (6 bases). The germline V gene encodes CDR1 SQVTM and CDR2 ANQGSEA. V was cut by 0 bases and J by 5 bases, with 10 bases left in between. The length of the CDR3 is 13 residues. DNA of the CDR3: TGCAGCGTTGAAGAATCAGGGGAAACTGAAGCTTTCTTT. Amino acids: CSVEESGETEAFF.

This chain joins TRBV7-8 and TRBJ1-2, with D uncertain. The CDR3 runs 15 residues. The germline CDR1 and CDR2 sequences are SGHVS and FQNEAQ. V was shortened by 2 bases and J by 5 bases, with 15 bases between the two germline ends. CDR3 loop: CASSLQKNAWYGYTF. CDR3 nucleotide sequence: TGTGCCAGCAGCTTACAAAAAAACGCTTGGTATGGCTACACCTTC.

The rearrangement links TRBV6-2 or TRBV6-3 to TRBJ1-5; 9 bases fit TRBD1. Trimming at V came to 4 bases and at J to 6 bases, leaving 4 bases not matched to a gene. Per the germline V gene, CDR1 is MNHEY and CDR2 is SVGEGT. This CDR3 is 14 amino acids long. The CDR3 here is CASSSRDRVQPQHF. CDR3 bases: TGTGCCAGCAGTTCCCGGGACAGGGTTCAGCCCCAGCATTTT.

In its sample, this clonotype was seen once. V usage is TRBV4-3 and J usage is TRBJ1-2; no definite D call. Germline V gene data show CDR1 as LGHNA and CDR2 as YSLEER. The V end was cut by 2 bases, the J end by 4 bases, with 11 bases between. CDR3 length equals 14 residues. CDR3: CASSQLNRSYGYTF. The CDR3 DNA is TGCGCCAGCAGCCAACTCAACCGAAGCTATGGCTACACCTTC.

This clonotype was seen more than once but under ten times. The gene calls are TRBV11-1 and TRBJ2-5; D remains ambiguous. Germline-derived CDR1 and CDR2 are SGHAT and FQDESV (reference sequence). Trimming removed 0 bases at V and 7 bases at J, with 12 bases between. The CDR3 totals 14 residues. The CDR3 nucleotides read TGTGCCAGCAGCTTAGCAGACCCAAAAGGGACCCAGTACTTC. This sequence encodes CASSLADPKGTQYF.

The chain employs TRBV6-2 or TRBV6-3 and TRBJ2-5, with TRBD2 matching 11 bases. This CDR3 is built from 15 residues. Losses at the gene ends were 1 base for V and 12 bases for J; bases not matched to a gene: 10. Germline assignment: CDR1 MNHEY and CDR2 SVGEGT. In DNA, the CDR3 is TGTGCCAGCAGTTACTATCCTAGCGGGGGGACCGAGGAGTACTTC. It encodes CASSYYPSGGTEEYF.

Note on this clonotype: The germline gene is not matched at one end of the junction; a read error may be the cause. This chain joins TRBV7-2 and TRBJ1-2; D is possibly TRBD1 (6 bases). CDR1 is SGHTA, CDR2 FQGNSA, per germline. This CDR3 comprises 12 residues. The CDR3 DNA reads as TGTGCCAACAGCCCCAACAGGGATGGCTACACCTTC. This gives the protein CANSPNRDGYTF.

This clonotype was counted between two and nine times. V is TRBV7-2 and J is TRBJ1-2; 8 positions agree with TRBD1. The V gene's germline CDR1 is SGHTA and CDR2 FQGNSA. V lost 2 bases, J lost 7 bases, and 18 bases stayed unmatched. The CDR3 length is 18 residues. The CDR3: CASSLSRVSRTGISGYTF. CDR3 coding DNA: TGTGCCAGCAGCTTAAGTCGGGTATCTCGGACAGGGATTAGTGGCTACACCTTC.

The chain couples TRBV20-1 to TRBJ1-2, with 9 bases aligning to TRBD1. The CDR3 is made up of 13 amino acids. The germline gives CDR1 DFQATT, CDR2 SNEGSKA (reference sequence). V shed 4 bases and J 7 bases; nucleotides not matched to a gene: 7. In DNA, the CDR3 is TGCAGTGCTAAGGGGGGGACAGGGAGTGGCTACACCTTC. Translated, it gives CSAKGGTGSGYTF.

J is TRBJ1-1 and V is TRBV20-1, with a weak D call TRBD1 (6 bases). The germline V and J ends were trimmed by 2 bases and 11 bases, with 15 bases remaining between them. Germline V gives CDR1 DFQATT, CDR2 SNEGSKA (reference sequence). This CDR3 comprises 12 residues. The CDR3 coding sequence is TGCAGTGCTAGAATGACCGGGACACCCGCTTTCTTT. Its translation is CSARMTGTPAFF.

This clonotype was observed a few times. The J gene is TRBJ1-6, the V gene TRBV6-2 or TRBV6-3, with 7 bases identical to TRBD1. The length of the CDR3 is 14 residues. Germline lookup yields CDR1 MNHEY and CDR2 SVGEGT. With 5 bases clipped from V and 8 bases from J, the junction kept 6 bases outside the gene matches. CDR3 residues: CASSRRQGDSPLHF. The CDR3 coding sequence is TGTGCCAGCAGTCGACGACAGGGTGATTCACCCCTCCACTTT.

The chain employs TRBV28 and TRBJ1-1; D not resolved. The germline V gene has CDR1 MDHEN and CDR2 SYDVKM. V was cut by 7 bases and J by 4 bases, with 10 bases left in between. CDR3 length: 12 residues. In DNA form, the CDR3 reads TGTGCCAGCACGAGCAGGAGCACTGAAGCTTTCTTT. It is translated as CASTSRSTEAFF.

The V call is TRBV20-1, the J call TRBJ2-1; tentatively, D is TRBD1 (5 bases). CDR3 length equals 14 residues. Looked up from germline, CDR1 is DFQATT and CDR2 is SNEGSKA (reference sequence). In DNA form, the CDR3 reads TGCACCGCGAAGTGGGCCACCGGCCAGGGTGAGCAGTTCTTC. This codes for CTAKWATGQGEQFF.

This clonotype was seen more than once but under ten times. This chain links TRBV10-3 with TRBJ1-2; 7 positions agree with TRBD1. CDR3 length: 16 residues. Germline V gives CDR1 ENHRY, CDR2 SYGVKD. Losses at the gene ends were 6 bases for V and 4 bases for J; bases not matched to a gene: 14. CDR3 sequence reads: CAIRSSQGSEGYGYTF. CDR3 in DNA: TGTGCCATCAGATCCTCACAGGGGAGCGAGGGCTATGGCTACACCTTC.

This clonotype has a single count. The genes are TRBV20-1 and TRBJ2-5; TRBD2 aligns across 13 bases. Germline V gives CDR1 DFQATT, CDR2 SNEGSKA (reference sequence). This CDR3 is 15 amino acids long. V was clipped by 6 bases and J by 5 bases; unmatched bases: 9. This CDR3 reads CSAILGLAGSETQYF. The DNA for the CDR3 is TGCAGTGCCATACTGGGACTAGCGGGGAGTGAGACCCAGTACTTC.

This CDR3 is CSARADRGDDTQYF. The CDR3 DNA reads TGCAGTGCTAGAGCGGACAGAGGGGATGATACGCAGTATTTT. The rearrangement uses TRBV20-1 and TRBJ2-3, with a weak D call TRBD1 (6 bases). Trimming pared 1 base from V and 6 bases from J, leaving 14 bases between. CDR3 length equals 14 residues. The germline V gene has CDR1 DFQATT and CDR2 SNEGSKA (reference sequence).

The V gene is TRBV7-2, the J gene TRBJ2-1; D is perhaps TRBD2 (5 bases). The J call could be wrong; TRBJ2-7 is a better fit for the DNA end. From germline, CDR1 is SGHTA and CDR2 FQGNSA. CDR3 length: 15 residues. In nucleotides, the CDR3 is TGTGCCAGCAGCCCTTGGAGAATAGGAGGCTACGAGCAGTACTTC. It encodes CASSPWRIGGYEQYF.

This clonotype was found a few times. The genes are TRBV24-1 and TRBJ2-1; a weak D match, TRBD2 (6 bases). This CDR3 region has 16 residues. Germline V gene data show CDR1 as KGHDR and CDR2 as SFDVKD. Between the trimmed V and J ends, which lost 3 bases and 3 bases, there was a span of 14 bases. CDR3 coding DNA: TGTGCCACCAGTGATCCCCGACGGGACTTCTACAATGAGCAGTTCTTC. This translates into CATSDPRRDFYNEQFF.

V and J are TRBV7-2 and TRBJ1-5; no reliable D call. Germline CDR1 reads SGHTA; CDR2 reads FQGNSA. Deletions cut 4 bases from V and 2 bases from J, with 12 bases between. The CDR3 contains 15 residues. CDR3 amino acids: CASSSGARGNQPQHF. CDR3 sequence (DNA): TGTGCCAGCAGCTCCGGTGCCCGGGGCAATCAGCCCCAGCATTTT. Drawing the rest from reference TRBV7-2 and TRBJ1-5, the complete variable domain is GAGVSQSPSNKVTEKGKDVELRCDPISGHTALYWYRQSLGQGLEFLIYFQGNSAPDKSGLPSDRFSAERTGGSVSTLTIQRTQQEDSAVYLCASSSGARGNQPQHFGDGTRLSIL.